These T cell receptor beta chains were read from a single sample in a study of radiotherapy plus CTLA-4 blockade in lung cancer. This table comes from immunoSEQ multiplex PCR, and its TCRdb copy is limited to in-frame clones, with some not included. The sample has roughly 50,000 clones; approximately 84% are singletons. The sequenced sample was peripheral blood, obtained from a patient treated with radiotherapy plus ipilimumab. The receptor set was obtained from a human donor with non-small cell lung cancer whose response to radiotherapy plus ipilimumab could not be evaluated. Both conserved end residues are part of each CDR3. The order of the fields is clone size, D gene, J gene, V gene, CDR3 protein, CDR3 DNA. D genes are given only for firm matches. Clone size is not always given. Where it is, it says once, few, many or a class for expanded clones.

size: .; D: .; J: TRBJ2-7; V: TRBV19; CDR3: CASSIGPGSSSYEQYF; DNA: TGTGCCAGTAGTATAGGTCCCGGGTCTAGCTCCTACGAGCAGTACTTC
size: .; D: .; J: TRBJ2-7; V: TRBV7-8; CDR3: CASSLGDYEQYF; DNA: TGTGCCAGCAGCTTAGGAGACTACGAGCAGTACTTC
size: few; D: TRBD2; J: TRBJ2-3; V: TRBV25-1; CDR3: CASSELLQLAGGPDTQYF; DNA: TGTGCCAGCAGTGAATTACTCCAATTAGCGGGAGGGCCAGATACGCAGTATTTT
size: .; D: TRBD1; J: TRBJ1-2; V: TRBV28; CDR3: CASSPQGNYGYTF; DNA: TGTGCCAGCAGTCCACAGGGGAACTATGGCTACACCTTC
size: .; D: TRBD1; J: TRBJ1-5; V: TRBV18; CDR3: CASSPGTADQPQHF; DNA: TGTGCCAGCTCACCGGGGACAGCCGATCAGCCCCAGCATTTT
size: .; D: TRBD1; J: TRBJ2-7; V: TRBV6-6; CDR3: CATRTGGSYEQYF; DNA: TGTGCCACCAGGACAGGGGGTAGTTACGAGCAGTACTTC
size: .; D: .; J: TRBJ2-2; V: TRBV7-2; CDR3: CASSLDSNTGELFF; DNA: TGTGCCAGCAGTCTAGACAGTAACACCGGGGAGCTGTTTTTT
size: .; D: TRBD1; J: TRBJ1-2; V: TRBV7-9; CDR3: CASSSFRQGVPFYTF; DNA: TGTGCCAGCAGCTCGTTTCGACAGGGGGTCCCATTCTACACCTTC
size: .; D: .; J: TRBJ2-3; V: TRBV5-4; CDR3: CASSARGRADTQYF; DNA: TGTGCCAGCTCGGCCAGGGGTCGCGCAGATACGCAGTATTTT
size: few; D: TRBD1; J: TRBJ1-3; V: TRBV30; CDR3: CAWSLGTVAVNTIYF; DNA: TGTGCCTGGAGTTTGGGGACAGTCGCGGTAAACACCATATATTTT
size: .; D: TRBD2; J: TRBJ2-1; V: TRBV5-1; CDR3: CASSSSGTSDYNEQFF; DNA: TGCGCCAGCAGCTCCTCCGGGACTAGCGATTACAATGAGCAGTTCTTC
size: .; D: .; J: TRBJ2-1; V: TRBV6-1; CDR3: CASSTGLSSYNEQFF; DNA: TGTGCCAGCAGCACAGGGTTAAGCTCCTACAATGAGCAGTTCTTC
size: .; D: .; J: TRBJ1-1; V: TRBV6-1; CDR3: CASSEPGGNRTEAFF; DNA: TGTGCCAGCAGTGAACCTGGAGGGAATCGCACTGAAGCTTTCTTT
size: .; D: .; J: TRBJ1-2; V: TRBV29-1; CDR3: CSVVYGGGDYGYTF; DNA: TGCAGCGTTGTCTATGGGGGGGGCGACTATGGCTACACCTTC
size: .; D: TRBD1; J: TRBJ1-5; V: TRBV4-2; CDR3: CASSQDSGQGYQPQHF; DNA: TGTGCCAGCAGCCAAGATTCCGGACAGGGTTATCAGCCCCAGCATTTT
size: .; D: .; J: TRBJ2-3; V: TRBV7-2; CDR3: CASSFLGGTDTQYF; DNA: TGTGCCAGCAGCTTCCTGGGGGGTACAGATACGCAGTATTTT
size: .; D: .; J: TRBJ1-2; V: TRBV4-2; CDR3: CASSQRNTPNYGYTF; DNA: TGTGCCAGCAGCCAGAGAAATACGCCTAACTATGGCTACACCTTC
size: .; D: TRBD1; J: TRBJ1-4; V: TRBV5-4; CDR3: CASSLDRDSYQKLFF; DNA: TGTGCCAGCAGCTTGGACCGGGACAGTTATCAAAAACTGTTTTTT